Listed below are T cell receptor beta chains from one sample, sequenced in a study of blood T cell repertoires in COVID-19. Assay used: immunoSEQ multiplex PCR; TCRdb lists only in-frame clones, some missing. The repertoire consists of 270,000 or so clones, with about four fifths occurring once and the leading ten covering around 3.7%. Sample: PBMCs or T cells enriched from blood (not recorded which). These receptors all stem from a man between 45 and 60 years old who had recovered from COVID-19. CDR3s leave out the opening cysteine and the closing phenylalanine or tryptophan. Clone size, where shown, is once, few, many, or a class for clones that have expanded.

V	size	J	CDR3
TRBV18	NA	TRBJ2-7	ASSPRDSPYEQY
TRBV18	once	TRBJ1-2	ASSPGGSLRYGYT
TRBV24-1	NA	TRBJ2-2	ATSDPGQGTGELF
TRBV3-1/TRBV3-2	NA	TRBJ1-4	ASSLALGEKLF
TRBV12-3/TRBV12-4	NA	TRBJ1-2	ASSFRGQLGYT
TRBV11-3	once	TRBJ2-2	ASSPAQGSTGELF
TRBV5-1	NA	TRBJ2-1	ASSRRQGYNEQF
TRBV9	NA	TRBJ1-2	ASSLTAAYGYT
TRBV4-2	NA	TRBJ1-5	ASSQRTGLNQPQH
TRBV12-5	NA	TRBJ1-1	ASGLVPGGGREAF
TRBV7-3	NA	TRBJ2-7	ASSLNSGVGEQY
TRBV11-3	NA	TRBJ2-1	ASSLRPTEYNEQF
TRBV2	NA	TRBJ1-3	ASSESARMGGNTIY
TRBV19	NA	TRBJ2-3	ASTGGRADTQY
TRBV6-5	few	TRBJ1-6	ASRGGSSYNSPLH
TRBV5-4	NA	TRBJ1-1	ASSLAWTGGVEAF
TRBV23-1	NA	TRBJ2-5	ASSQSCRGQETQY
TRBV6-5	once	TRBJ2-7	ASSWGEGEQY
TRBV24-1	NA	TRBJ2-5	ATSAPTKETQY
TRBV6-5	NA	TRBJ1-3	ASTQTVLSGNTIY
TRBV25-1	NA	TRBJ2-2	ASSQLNTGELF
TRBV18	few	TRBJ2-5	ASSPPGLEETQY
TRBV27	once	TRBJ1-2	ASSITGQPGYT
TRBV19	NA	TRBJ2-5	ASSHRGETQY
TRBV6-5	NA	TRBJ2-7	ASRPPGGHEQY
TRBV2	NA	TRBJ1-5	ASSRPGQANQPQH
TRBV5-5	NA	TRBJ2-7	ASSPGLGQALLTYEQY
TRBV6-1	NA	TRBJ2-7	ASSEQGRGNYEQY
TRBV7-8	NA	TRBJ1-3	ASSSSSRYSGNTIY
TRBV9	once	TRBJ2-7	ASSVGQGANYEQY
TRBV3-1/TRBV3-2	NA	TRBJ1-4	ASSQDRTEKLF
TRBV5-4	NA	TRBJ2-1	ASRRAGTSINEQF
TRBV28	NA	TRBJ1-3	ASSQELSGNTIY
TRBV12-5	NA	TRBJ2-6	ASGLERMSGANVLT
TRBV6-2/TRBV6-3	NA	TRBJ2-3	ASSPRTDTQY
TRBV18	NA	TRBJ1-5	ASSPRPGQGEQPQH
TRBV9	NA	TRBJ2-3	ASSEGGVGDTQY
TRBV7-9	NA	TRBJ2-1	ASSSRDRVTTYNEQF
TRBV20-1	NA	TRBJ1-2	SPRGRDYT
TRBV19	NA	TRBJ2-1	ASSIGTGTGGPYNEQF
TRBV11-3	once	TRBJ1-1	ASSPLDRGKGNTEAF
TRBV5-1	NA	TRBJ2-7	ASSPDTGSYEQY
TRBV19	NA	TRBJ2-1	ASHRTGGDEQF
TRBV19	NA	TRBJ1-3	ASSPTGQSANTIY
TRBV19	NA	TRBJ1-2	ASRKGTGDSLRGYT
TRBV4-3	few	TRBJ2-4	ASSQDPSGSTLAKNIQY
TRBV11-2	NA	TRBJ2-3	ASSLGGRGDTQY
TRBV29-1	once	TRBJ2-4	SVGAGGINIQY
TRBV24-1	NA	TRBJ1-4	ATSDANYRGNNEKLF
TRBV18	NA	TRBJ1-1	ASSPPGGNTEAF
TRBV11-2	NA	TRBJ1-4	ASSTRRGQGWGRGEKLF
TRBV7-2	NA	TRBJ2-1	ASSLAVAGGSYNEQF
TRBV19	few	TRBJ2-3	ASSTAGGPHTQY
TRBV5-4	NA	TRBJ2-2	ASSPRQTDTGELF
TRBV18	NA	TRBJ2-1	ASSPVGTSGYNEQF
TRBV28	once	TRBJ2-7	ASSLRSPEEQY
TRBV27	NA	TRBJ1-5	ASSRGSPVLSNQPQH
TRBV12-3/TRBV12-4	NA	TRBJ2-1	ASSLIQANEQF
TRBV24-1	NA	TRBJ2-5	ATSDPTGEVETQY